This T cell receptor beta chain was retrieved from a study of technical replicates of blood from several donors. The repertoire was sequenced with immunoSEQ multiplex PCR; TCRdb's copy has only in-frame clones and lacks some. This sample has tens of thousands of clones, with 95% to 98% found just once. The sequencing input was T cells isolated from PBMCs. The TCR originated in a human donor in good health.

DNA of the CDR3: TGCGCCAGCAGCTCCCTCGCCGGGGGCTCCTACAATGAGCAGTTCTTC. It codes for CASSSLAGGSYNEQFF. The chain employs TRBV5-1 and TRBJ2-1; weak D call: TRBD2 (6 bases). The CDR3 is 16 residues long. The ends were cut back, 3 bases at V and 0 bases at J, with 13 bases in the middle. Germline-derived CDR1 and CDR2 are SGHRS and YFSETQ.